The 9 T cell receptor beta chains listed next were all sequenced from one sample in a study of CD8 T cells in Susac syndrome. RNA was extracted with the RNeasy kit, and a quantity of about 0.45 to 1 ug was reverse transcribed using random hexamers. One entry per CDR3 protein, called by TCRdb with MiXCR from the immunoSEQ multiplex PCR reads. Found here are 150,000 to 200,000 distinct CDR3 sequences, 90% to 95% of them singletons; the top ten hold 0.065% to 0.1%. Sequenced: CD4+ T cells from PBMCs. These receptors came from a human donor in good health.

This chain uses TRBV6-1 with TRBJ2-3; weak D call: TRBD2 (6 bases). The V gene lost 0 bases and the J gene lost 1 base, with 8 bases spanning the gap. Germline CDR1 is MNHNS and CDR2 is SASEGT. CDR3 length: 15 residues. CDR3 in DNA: TGTGCCAGCAGTGAAGCTGAGCGGGGCACAGATACGCAGTATTTT. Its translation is CASSEAERGTDTQYF.

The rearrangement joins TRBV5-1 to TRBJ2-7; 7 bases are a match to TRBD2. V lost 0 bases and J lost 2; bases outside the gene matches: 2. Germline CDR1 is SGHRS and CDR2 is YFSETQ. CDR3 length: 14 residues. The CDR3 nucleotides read TGCGCCAGCAGCTTGGCTGGGGGGGCCTACGAGCAGTACTTC. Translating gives CASSLAGGAYEQYF.

The CDR3, as DNA: TGCGCCAGCAGTCATTCTGGACTAGCGGGTGGGGGGACCCAGTACTTC. Residues: CASSHSGLAGGGTQYF. V is TRBV23-1 and J is TRBJ2-5, with 11 bases aligning to TRBD2. TRBV23-1 is sorted into the ORF group, with uncertain function. V lost 3 bases, J lost 7 bases, and 10 bases stayed unmatched. The CDR3 has 16 residues.

The CDR3 DNA reads as TGTGCCAGCAGCCAAGATTACCCACAGGTGGGCTATGGCTACACCTTC. Its translation is CASSQDYPQVGYGYTF. J is TRBJ1-2 and V is TRBV3-1; tentative D call: TRBD1 (5 bases). The germline CDR1 and CDR2 sequences are LGHDT and YNNKEL (reference sequence). CDR3 size: 16 residues. The V end was cut by 0 bases, the J end by 4 bases, with 15 bases between.

The CDR3 region is CASSLGQFYEQYF. The CDR3 bases are TGTGCCAGCAGCCTCGGACAGTTCTACGAGCAGTACTTC. The rearrangement links TRBV7-2 to TRBJ2-7; D might be TRBD1 (6 bases). The CDR3 is made up of 13 amino acids. The germline V and J ends were trimmed by 5 bases and 3 bases, with 11 bases remaining between them. CDR1 SGHTA and CDR2 FQGNSA come from the germline V gene.

This CDR3 reads CASQSSRTPGDQPQHF. The CDR3 bases are TGTGCCAGCCAAAGCTCAAGGACCCCAGGGGATCAGCCCCAGCATTTT. J is TRBJ1-5 and V is TRBV6-1, with a tentative D call TRBD1 (6 bases). Trimming stripped 8 bases from V and 5 bases from J, with 22 bases between. This CDR3 has 16 residues. Per the germline V gene, CDR1 is MNHNS and CDR2 is SASEGT.

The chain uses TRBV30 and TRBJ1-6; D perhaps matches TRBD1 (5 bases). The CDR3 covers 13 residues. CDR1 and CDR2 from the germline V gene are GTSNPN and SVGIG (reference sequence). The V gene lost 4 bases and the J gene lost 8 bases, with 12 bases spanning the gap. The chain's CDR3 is CAWNGQGDSPLHF. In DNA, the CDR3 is TGTGCCTGGAATGGGCAGGGTGATTCACCCCTCCACTTT.

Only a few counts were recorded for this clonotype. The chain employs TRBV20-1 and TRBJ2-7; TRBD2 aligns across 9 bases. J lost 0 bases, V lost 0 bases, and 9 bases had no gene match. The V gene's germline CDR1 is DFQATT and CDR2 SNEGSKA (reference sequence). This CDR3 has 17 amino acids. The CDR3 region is CSARDLHGLANSYEQYF. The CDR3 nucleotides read TGCAGTGCTAGAGATCTCCATGGACTAGCGAACTCCTACGAGCAGTACTTC.

This CDR3 reads CASSLDPGARETQYF. CDR3 DNA: TGCGCCAGCAGCTTGGATCCGGGGGCGCGAGAGACCCAGTACTTC. J is TRBJ2-5 and V is TRBV5-1, with D tentatively TRBD1 or TRBD2 (6 bases each). The CDR3 is 15 amino acids. The V gene's germline CDR1 is SGHRS and CDR2 YFSETQ. Trimming cost V 0 bases and J 4 bases, with 13 bases left between them.